This T cell receptor (beta chain) was identified during a study of immune characteristics of hereditary and idiopathic chronic pancreatitis. The study, taken as a whole, reports: Patients with more severe chronic pancreatitis had more productive TCR rearrangements.

Assay: immunoSEQ multiplex PCR; the TCRdb copy retains only in-frame clones and omits some. The sample carries 9,000 to 10,000 clones, around 79% recorded once. Chronic pancreatitis tissue was collected during total pancreatectomy with islet autotransplantation. Included chronic pancreatitis patients had no known history of diabetes. About this clone: Antigen specificity is unknown.

Sequencing input: pancreas tissue with idiopathic chronic pancreatitis. The source of this sequence is a human donor with chronic pancreatitis.

CDR3 amino acids: CATSRDSGGADTQYF. CDR3 bases: TGTGCCACCAGCAGAGATAGCGGGGGGGCAGATACGCAGTATTTT. The chain carries TRBV15 and TRBJ2-3; the match to TRBD2 covers 11 bases. Germline values: CDR1 LNHNV, CDR2 YYDKDF (reference sequence). Trimming at V came to 0 bases and at J to 4 bases, leaving 0 bases not matched to a gene. The CDR3 has 15 amino acids.